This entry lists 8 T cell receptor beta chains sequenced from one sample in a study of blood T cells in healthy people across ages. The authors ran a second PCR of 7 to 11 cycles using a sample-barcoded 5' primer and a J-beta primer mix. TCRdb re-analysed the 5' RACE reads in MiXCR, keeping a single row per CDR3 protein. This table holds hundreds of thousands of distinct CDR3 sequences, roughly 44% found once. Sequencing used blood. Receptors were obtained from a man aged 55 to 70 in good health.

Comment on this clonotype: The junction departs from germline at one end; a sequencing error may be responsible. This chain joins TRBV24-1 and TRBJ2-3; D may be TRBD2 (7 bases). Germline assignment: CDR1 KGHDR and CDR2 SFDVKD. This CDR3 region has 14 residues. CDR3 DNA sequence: TGTACCACCAGCCTGGGGGGGGCCCCAGGTACGCAGTATTTT. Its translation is CTTSLGGAPGTQYF.

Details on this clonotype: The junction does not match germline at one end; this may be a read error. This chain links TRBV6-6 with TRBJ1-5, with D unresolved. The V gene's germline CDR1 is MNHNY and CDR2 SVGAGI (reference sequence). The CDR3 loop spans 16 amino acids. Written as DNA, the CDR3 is TGTGCCAGCACCTACGGGGTTTTCTCGGTCAATCAGCCACAGCATTTT. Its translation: CASTYGVFSVNQPQHF.

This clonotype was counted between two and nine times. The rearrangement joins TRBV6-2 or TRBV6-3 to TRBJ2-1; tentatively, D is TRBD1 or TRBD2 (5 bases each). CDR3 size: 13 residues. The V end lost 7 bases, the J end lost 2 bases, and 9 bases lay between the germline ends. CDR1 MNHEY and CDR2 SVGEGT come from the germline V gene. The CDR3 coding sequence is TGTGCCAGCACAGGGACCACCTACAATGAGCAGTTCTTC. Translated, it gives CASTGTTYNEQFF.

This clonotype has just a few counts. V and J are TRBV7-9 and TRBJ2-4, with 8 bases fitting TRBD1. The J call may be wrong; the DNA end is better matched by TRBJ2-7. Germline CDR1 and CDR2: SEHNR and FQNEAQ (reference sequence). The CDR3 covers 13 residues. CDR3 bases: TGTGCCAGCAGCGTGGACAGGGTTGACGAGCAGTACTTC. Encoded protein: CASSVDRVDEQYF.

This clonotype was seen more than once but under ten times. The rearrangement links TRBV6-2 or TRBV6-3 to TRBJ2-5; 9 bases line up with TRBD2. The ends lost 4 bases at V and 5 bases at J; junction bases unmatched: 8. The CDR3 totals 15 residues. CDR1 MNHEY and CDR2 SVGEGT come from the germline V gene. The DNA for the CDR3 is TGTGCCAGCAGTTTTGGCGGGGGGGCTCGGGAGACCCAGTACTTC. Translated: CASSFGGGARETQYF.

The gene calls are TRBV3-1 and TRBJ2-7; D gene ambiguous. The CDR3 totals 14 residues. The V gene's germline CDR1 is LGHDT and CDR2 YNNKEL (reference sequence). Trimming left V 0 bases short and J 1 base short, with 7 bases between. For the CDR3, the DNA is TGTGCCAGCAGCCAAGAGGGATGGTCCTACGAGCAGTACTTC. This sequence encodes CASSQEGWSYEQYF.

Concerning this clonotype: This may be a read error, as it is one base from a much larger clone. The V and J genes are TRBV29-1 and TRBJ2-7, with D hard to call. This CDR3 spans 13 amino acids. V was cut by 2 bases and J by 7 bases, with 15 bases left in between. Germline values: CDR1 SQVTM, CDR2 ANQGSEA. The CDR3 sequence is CSVELNIYNEQYF. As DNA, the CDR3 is TGCAGCGTTGAATTGAATATCTACAATGAGCAGTACTTC.

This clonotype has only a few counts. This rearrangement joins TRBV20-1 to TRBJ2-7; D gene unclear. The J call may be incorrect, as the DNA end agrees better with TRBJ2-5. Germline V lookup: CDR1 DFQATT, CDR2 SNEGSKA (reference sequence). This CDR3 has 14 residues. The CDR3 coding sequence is TGCAGTGCTAGAGATCAGCAGGATTGGTGGACCCAGTACTTC. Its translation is CSARDQQDWWTQYF.